These 8 T cell receptor beta chains came from one sample sequenced in a study of vaccination effects on CD4 cells after COVID-19. Sequencing in the ViraFEST assay came after antigen-specific CD4+ T cells had been expanded with viral peptide pools, which were used to stimulate PBMC. When more than 9 days of culture had elapsed, CD4+ T cells were isolated. Nucleocapsid antibodies were negative in the vaccine recipients, who had never had SARS-CoV-2 infection. These receptors' targets are unknown. The repertoire was sequenced with immunoSEQ multiplex PCR; TCRdb's copy has only in-frame clones and lacks some. The table lists 30,000 to 45,000 clones, 55% to 75% of them singletons, with approximately 24% in the top ten. The sequencing used CD4+ T cells from PBMCs cultured with SARS-CoV-2 spike peptides, collected before COVID-19 vaccination. All receptors come from a human donor who received a COVID-19 vaccine.

The V call is TRBV6-1, the J call TRBJ1-2, with a weak D call TRBD1 (5 bases). V lost 0 bases and J lost 8, with 16 bases in between. CDR3 size: 15 residues. Germline CDR1 and CDR2: MNHNS and SASEGT. CDR3 protein: CASSEAYGAEEGYTF. DNA of the CDR3: TGTGCCAGCAGTGAAGCTTACGGGGCTGAGGAAGGCTACACCTTC.

The J gene is TRBJ1-1, the V gene TRBV6-4, with 8 bases aligning to TRBD1. There are 14 residues in the CDR3. Germline V gives CDR1 MRHNA, CDR2 SNTAGT. The V segment lost 6 bases and the J segment 1 base; nucleotides outside the gene matches: 4. CDR3 in amino acids: CASRLTGANTEAFF. DNA for the CDR3: TGTGCCAGCAGGCTGACAGGGGCGAACACTGAAGCTTTCTTT.

The J gene is TRBJ2-5, the V gene TRBV7-9; D may be TRBD1 (5 bases). Between the trimmed V and J ends, which lost 5 bases and 5 bases, there was a span of 18 bases. CDR3 length: 15 amino acids. The germline V gene encodes CDR1 SEHNR and CDR2 FQNEAQ (reference sequence). The CDR3 sequence: CASSTNLRVAETQYF. In DNA, the CDR3 is TGTGCCAGCAGCACAAACCTCAGGGTCGCGGAGACCCAGTACTTC.

The chain recombines TRBV10-2 with TRBJ2-7; TRBD2 agrees at 9 bases. CDR3 size: 14 residues. Germline-derived CDR1 and CDR2 are WSHSY and SAAADI. V lost 2 bases to trimming and J lost 7 bases; unmatched junction nucleotides: 6. The CDR3 coding sequence is TGCGCCAGCAGTGAGAGGCGGGGGGGTAAAGAGCAGTACTTC. Residues: CASSERRGGKEQYF.

The rearrangement joins TRBV2 to TRBJ2-3; 10 positions agree with TRBD2. Germline lookup yields CDR1 SNHLY and CDR2 FYNNEI. V shed 8 bases and J 2 bases; nucleotides not matched to a gene: 1. This CDR3 region has 13 residues. CDR3 sequence reads: CASGLAATDTQYF. DNA for the CDR3: TGTGCCAGCGGACTAGCGGCCACAGATACGCAGTATTTT. Filled out from reference TRBV2 and TRBJ2-3, the complete variable domain reads EPEVTQTPSHQVTQMGQEVILRCVPISNHLYFYWYRQILGQKVEFLVSFYNNEISEKSEIFDDQFSVERPDGSNFTLKIRSTKLEDSAMYFCASGLAATDTQYFGPGTRLTVL.

CDR3 DNA: TGTGCCAGCAGCTTCTCCGCGGTGGTGGGGGGACAGAATTACAATGAGCAGTTCTTC. Protein product: CASSFSAVVGGQNYNEQFF. The chain employs TRBV7-6 and TRBJ2-1, with D perhaps TRBD1 (7 bases). Germline V gives CDR1 SGHVS, CDR2 FNYEAQ. The CDR3 has 19 amino acids. V lost 3 bases and J lost 4, with 25 bases in between. Full variable domain (rest looked up from reference TRBV7-6 and TRBJ2-1): GAGVSQSPRYKVTKRGQDVALRCDPISGHVSLYWYRQALGQGPEFLTYFNYEAQQDKSGLPNDRFSAERPEGSISTLTIQRTEQRDSAMYRCASSFSAVVGGQNYNEQFFGPGTRLTVL.

The CDR3 here is CASSFGPPGSYNEQFF. CDR3 in DNA: TGCGCCAGCAGCTTCGGGCCCCCGGGGTCCTACAATGAGCAGTTCTTC. The chain carries TRBV5-1 and TRBJ2-1, with TRBD2 as a possible D gene (5 bases). From germline, CDR1 is SGHRS and CDR2 YFSETQ. The CDR3 has 16 amino acids. Trimming stripped 2 bases from V and 1 base from J, with 13 bases between.

This clone was observed a single time. The rearrangement uses TRBV2 and TRBJ2-7; 10 bases agree with TRBD1. J lost 3 bases, V lost 6 bases, and 2 bases had no gene match. The CDR3 extends over 13 amino acids. The germline V gene has CDR1 SNHLY and CDR2 FYNNEI. The CDR3 loop is CASSGDRGYEQYF. The DNA for the CDR3 is TGTGCCAGCAGCGGGGACAGGGGCTACGAGCAGTACTTC.